Listed below are T cell receptor beta chains from one sample, sequenced in a study of blood T cell repertoires in COVID-19. Repertoires were generated with immunoSEQ multiplex PCR, while TCRdb's copy carries only in-frame clones and drops some. The repertoire holds around 180,000 clones, with 75% to 90% as singletons. Sequenced sample: peripheral blood. All receptors derive from a man between 65 and 79 years old with active or convalescent COVID-19. Each CDR3 is given with its conserved first and last residue. A D gene is named only where the DNA matches it firmly. Only part of the rows carry a size: once, few, many, or a class if the clone is expanded.

J: TRBJ1-2; V: TRBV28; size: NA; D: NA; CDR3: CASSPPLEWGYTF; DNA: TGTGCCAGCAGCCCACCCCTCGAGTGGGGCTACACCTTC
J: TRBJ2-3; V: TRBV7-2; size: NA; D: TRBD2; CDR3: CASSQRTSGYTDTQYF; DNA: TGTGCCAGCAGCCAACGGACTAGCGGATACACAGATACGCAGTATTTT
J: TRBJ2-2; V: TRBV3-1/TRBV3-2; size: NA; D: TRBD1; CDR3: CASSQGTGSPPNTGELFF; DNA: TGTGCCAGCAGCCAAGGGACAGGGAGCCCTCCGAACACCGGGGAGCTGTTTTTT
J: TRBJ2-3; V: TRBV14; size: NA; D: NA; CDR3: CASSLQGSYTDTQYF; DNA: TGTGCCAGCAGCCTGCAGGGGTCTTACACAGATACGCAGTATTTT
J: TRBJ2-7; V: TRBV27; size: NA; D: TRBD2; CDR3: CASSLLGRGGYEQYF; DNA: TGTGCCAGCAGTTTATTAGGGCGGGGGGGGTACGAGCAGTACTTC
J: TRBJ2-7; V: TRBV6-5; size: NA; D: TRBD2; CDR3: CASSYAGEVGEQYF; DNA: TGTGCCAGCAGTTACGCGGGAGAGGTCGGGGAGCAGTACTTC
J: TRBJ2-4; V: TRBV10-1; size: few; D: TRBD2; CDR3: CASSPWTSGSAKNIQYF; DNA: TGCGCCAGCAGCCCCTGGACTAGCGGGAGTGCCAAAAACATTCAGTACTTC
J: TRBJ2-3; V: TRBV30; size: NA; D: NA; CDR3: CAWRDSWADTQYF; DNA: TGTGCCTGGAGGGACTCCTGGGCAGATACGCAGTATTTT
J: TRBJ1-1; V: TRBV12-3/TRBV12-4; size: NA; D: NA; CDR3: CASSLTGSEAFF; DNA: TGTGCCAGCAGTTTAACGGGGTCTGAAGCTTTCTTT
J: TRBJ2-7; V: TRBV6-1; size: NA; D: TRBD1; CDR3: CASSGRGDRASYEQYF; DNA: TGTGCCAGCAGTGGGAGGGGGGACAGGGCTAGTTACGAGCAGTACTTC
J: TRBJ1-2; V: TRBV5-1; size: NA; D: TRBD1; CDR3: CASSWEGTASYGYTF; DNA: TGCGCCAGCAGCTGGGAAGGGACAGCGTCATATGGCTACACCTTC
J: TRBJ1-5; V: TRBV28; size: NA; D: NA; CDR3: CASSTGTLAQHF; DNA: TGTGCCAGCAGCACCGGGACACTCGCCCAGCATTTT